This T cell receptor (beta chain) comes out of a study of T cell responses to AZD1222 COVID-19 vaccine. Germline loops: CDR1 MNHEY, CDR2 SVGAGI. The CDR3 consists of 12 residues. V was trimmed by 1 base and J by 10 bases, leaving 8 bases between them. This table comes from immunoSEQ multiplex PCR, and its TCRdb copy is limited to in-frame clones, with some not included. The sample lists around 120,000 clones; around 94% were seen once. The chain uses TRBV6-5 and TRBJ1-5; D gene unclear. The specimen was peripheral blood, collected on day 0 of AZD1222 vaccination. This receptor was taken from an adult in good health. DNA for the CDR3: TGTGCCAGCAGTTACTTAACGGGACCCCAGCATTTT. Its translation is CASSYLTGPQHF.